The 6 T cell receptor beta chains in this list originate from one sample, sequenced in a study of beta chain features in type 1 diabetes. The sequenced template was cDNA made from the entire isolated RNA. Some clones are missing from TCRdb's copy, which holds only in-frame ones; the method was immunoSEQ multiplex PCR. The table has 130,000 or so clones, around a tenth seen once. Specimen: central memory CD4+ T cells from blood. All receptors come from a woman in her thirties or forties in good health.

This clone was recorded at least ten times. The chain has TRBV7-9 and TRBJ1-2; D not certain. CDR1 is SEHNR and CDR2 is FQNEAQ in the germline V gene (reference sequence). The CDR3 consists of 10 residues. V was shortened by 10 bases and J by 9 bases, with 12 bases between the two germline ends. The CDR3 region has the DNA TGTGCCATCTACGGTACCCGCTACACCTTC. Protein: CAIYGTRYTF.

This chain uses TRBV27 with TRBJ2-3; TRBD2 matches at 9 bases. The germline CDR1 and CDR2 sequences are MNHEY and SMNVEV (reference sequence). The junction had 3 bases not matched to a gene; V was cut back by 5 bases and J by 0 bases. This CDR3 is 15 amino acids long. CDR3 sequence: CASSLAGSSTDTQYF. As DNA, the CDR3 is TGTGCCAGCAGTCTAGCGGGGTCCAGCACAGATACGCAGTATTTT.

The rearrangement joins TRBV14 to TRBJ2-7, with a weak D call TRBD1 (5 bases). Germline CDR1 and CDR2: SGHDN and FVKESK. This CDR3 comprises 16 residues. V was trimmed by 2 bases and J by 0 bases, leaving 14 bases between them. CDR3 nucleotide sequence: TGTGCCAGCAGCCAATGGGCAGGGAAGAGCTCCTACGAGCAGTACTTC. It specifies CASSQWAGKSSYEQYF. The complete variable domain, with remaining parts taken from reference TRBV14 and TRBJ2-7, reads EAGVTQFPSHSVIEKGQTVTLRCDPISGHDNLYWYRRVMGKEIKFLLHFVKESKQDESGMPNNRFLAERTGGTYSTLKVQPAELEDSGVYFCASSQWAGKSSYEQYFGPGTRLTVT.

This clone was seen repeatedly, ten times or more. The chain carries TRBV29-1 and TRBJ1-4, with D perhaps TRBD1 (5 bases). The germline V gene encodes CDR1 SQVTM and CDR2 ANQGSEA. Trimming removed 7 bases at V and 8 bases at J, with 17 bases between. The CDR3 loop spans 13 amino acids. The CDR3 sequence is CSAMGQGSEKLFF. The CDR3 coding sequence is TGCAGCGCCATGGGTCAGGGCAGCGAAAAACTGTTTTTT.

The chain links TRBV7-9 to TRBJ2-2; TRBD2 agrees at 7 bases. J gave up 0 bases and V 5 bases, and 6 bases lay outside the gene matches. Germline-derived CDR1 and CDR2 are SEHNR and FQNEAQ (reference sequence). The CDR3 spans 16 residues. CDR3 DNA sequence: TGTGCCAGCAGCCCGAAGGGACTATCGAACACCGGGGAGCTGTTTTTT. It codes for CASSPKGLSNTGELFF.

This chain joins TRBV2 and TRBJ2-5; 11 positions match TRBD2. In germline, CDR1 is SNHLY, CDR2 FYNNEI. V dropped 6 bases and J dropped 2; count of bases not matched to a gene: 5. The CDR3 is 15 residues long. CDR3 nucleotide sequence: TGTGCCAGCAGGCCCAGGACTAGCGGGCAAGAGACCCAGTACTTC. Encoded protein: CASRPRTSGQETQYF.